This T cell receptor (beta chain) was recorded in a study of technical replicates of blood from several donors. Using immunoSEQ multiplex PCR, the repertoire was profiled, and TCRdb retains in-frame clones only, with some absent. The table has about 71,000 clones, roughly 92% seen once. Trimming stripped 5 bases from V and 0 bases from J, with 17 bases between. The CDR3 is 18 amino acids. Germline V gives CDR1 LGHNT, CDR2 FRNRAP. In this sample, this clone turned up a few times. The sample comprised T cells isolated from PBMCs. This sequence originates from a human donor in good health. This chain joins TRBV12-5 and TRBJ2-6; D remains unclear. In nucleotides, the CDR3 is TGTGCTAGTGGTAAGGATAGACACGCCAACTCTGGGGCCAACGTCCTGACTTTC. Translation: CASGKDRHANSGANVLTF.